These 31 T cell receptor beta chains came from one sample sequenced in a study of CD8 T cells in Susac syndrome. About 0.5 to 1 ug RNA was reverse transcribed with random hexamers. TCRdb passed the immunoSEQ multiplex PCR reads through MiXCR, listing each CDR3 protein once. The data show 100,000 to 150,000 distinct CDR3 sequences, more than 85% seen once. Specimen: CD8+ T cells from PBMCs. The source is a human donor with multiple sclerosis.

This chain connects TRBV7-9 to TRBJ2-3; D not certain. This CDR3 has 12 amino acids. V lost 4 bases to trimming and J lost 6 bases, with 8 bases between them. Germline CDR1 is SEHNR and CDR2 is FQNEAQ (reference sequence). This CDR3 reads CASSSGSDTQYF. CDR3 sequence (DNA): TGTGCCAGCAGCTCGGGTTCGGATACGCAGTATTTT.

The chain combines TRBV4-1 with TRBJ2-4; 7 bases fit TRBD1. V trimming: 0 bases; J trimming: 0 bases; junction bases outside the gene matches: 5. The CDR3 length is 17 residues. CDR1 is MGHRA and CDR2 is YSYEKL in the germline V gene. The CDR3 region has the DNA TGCGCCAGCAGCCAAGATCAGGGACAGCTAGCCAAAAACATTCAGTACTTC. Its translation: CASSQDQGQLAKNIQYF.

The genes are TRBV13 and TRBJ2-2, with TRBD2 matching 8 bases. The CDR3 covers 15 residues. V dropped 5 bases and J dropped 6; count of bases not matched to a gene: 8. Germline V CDR1 and CDR2: PRHDT, FYEKMQ (reference sequence). The CDR3 sequence: CASSTRGGGSGELFF. Here the CDR3 DNA reads TGTGCCAGCAGCACCCGGGGGGGCGGCTCCGGGGAGCTGTTTTTT.

The chain combines TRBV30 with TRBJ2-1, with D possibly being TRBD2 (6 bases). Trimming took 5 bases from V and 3 from J, leaving 14 bases between them. Germline CDR1 and CDR2: GTSNPN and SVGIG (reference sequence). The CDR3 is made up of 14 amino acids. CDR3 nucleotides: TGTGCCTGGGGGACTCTCCTCTTCTACAATGAGCAGTTCTTC. Translation gives CAWGTLLFYNEQFF. Filled out from reference TRBV30 and TRBJ2-1, the complete variable domain reads SQTIHQWPATLVQPVGSPLSLECTVEGTSNPNLYWYRQAAGRGLQLLFYSVGIGQISSEVPQNLSASRPQDRQFILSSKKLLLSDSGFYLCAWGTLLFYNEQFFGPGTRLTVL.

The genes are TRBV20-1 and TRBJ1-2; D not resolved. The CDR3 contains 11 residues. CDR1 and CDR2 from the germline V gene are DFQATT and SNEGSKA (reference sequence). V shed 1 base and J shed 7 bases, with 7 bases lying between them. DNA for the CDR3: TGCAGTGCTAGAGCTGGCGCTGGCTACACCTTC. Its translation is CSARAGAGYTF.

The V call is TRBV4-1, the J call TRBJ2-7; unclear D gene. Trimming stripped 1 base from V and 3 bases from J, with 7 bases between. The CDR3 consists of 13 residues. The germline V gene has CDR1 MGHRA and CDR2 YSYEKL. CDR3 bases: TGCGCCAGCAGCCAAGTATTGGGCTACGAGCAGTACGTC. Protein product: CASSQVLGYEQYV.

The gene calls are TRBV28 and TRBJ2-3; the D gene is possibly TRBD1 (5 bases). The CDR3 has 13 amino acids. Trimming took off 4 bases at V and 0 bases at J, with 5 bases between the two ends. Germline CDR1 reads MDHEN; CDR2 reads SYDVKM. CDR3 sequence: CASSSGSTDTQYF. DNA for the CDR3: TGTGCCAGCAGTTCAGGGAGCACAGATACGCAGTATTTT.

This chain joins TRBV11-2 and TRBJ2-1; 7 nucleotides align to TRBD1. The CDR3 totals 15 residues. The J segment lost 9 bases and the V segment lost 2 bases, leaving 10 bases of the junction unmatched. CDR1 and CDR2 from the germline V gene are SGHAT and FQNNGV. CDR3 nucleotides: TGTGCCAGCAGCTTACCTAGGGCAGGGGGAAGTGAGCAGTTCTTC. Translating gives CASSLPRAGGSEQFF.

The J gene is TRBJ1-1, the V gene TRBV20-1; D not certain. CDR1 and CDR2 (germline): DFQATT, SNEGSKA (reference sequence). CDR3 size: 17 residues. Trimming stripped 0 bases from V and 1 base from J, with 18 bases between. CDR3: CSAREKMAGYKNTEAFF. DNA for the CDR3: TGCAGTGCTAGAGAGAAGATGGCAGGTTACAAGAACACTGAAGCTTTCTTT.

The chain couples TRBV20-1 to TRBJ1-2; D is possibly TRBD1 (6 bases). The length of the CDR3 is 13 residues. V lost 4 bases and J lost 4, with 13 bases in between. The germline gives CDR1 DFQATT, CDR2 SNEGSKA (reference sequence). Here the CDR3 reads CSATQRGGYGYTF. CDR3 nucleotide sequence: TGCAGTGCTACCCAGAGGGGGGGCTATGGCTACACCTTC.

This clonotype occurred once. The rearrangement uses TRBV6-1 and TRBJ1-1; weak D call: TRBD1 (6 bases). The V end was cut by 5 bases, the J end by 8 bases, with 12 bases between. This CDR3 comprises 12 residues. The germline gives CDR1 MNHNS, CDR2 SASEGT. In nucleotides, the CDR3 is TGTGCCAGCAGTCCCCGGGACAACGAAGCTTTCTTT. Its protein is CASSPRDNEAFF.

This chain joins TRBV12-3 or TRBV12-4 and TRBJ2-3; 9 bases agree with TRBD1. V gave up 6 bases and J gave up 3 bases; unmatched junction bases: 7. There are 15 residues in the CDR3. CDR3 sequence reads: CASSPSGQGTDTQYF. CDR3 bases: TGTGCCAGCAGCCCCTCGGGACAGGGAACAGATACGCAGTATTTT.

This chain links TRBV12-5 with TRBJ1-3; TRBD1 agrees at 7 bases. CDR1 is LGHNT, CDR2 FRNRAP, per germline. The V and J ends lost 9 bases and 0 bases, in that order; junction bases with no gene match: 2. CDR3 length: 13 residues. This CDR3 is CASTGVSGNTIYF. CDR3 DNA sequence: TGTGCTAGCACAGGGGTCTCTGGAAACACCATATATTTT.

The chain couples TRBV7-6 to TRBJ2-2; D may be TRBD2 (5 bases). Looked up from germline, CDR1 is SGHVS and CDR2 is FNYEAQ. The CDR3 covers 18 residues. Trimming took 1 base from V and 4 from J, leaving 19 bases between them. The CDR3 sequence: CASSLGEMRAFSTGELFF. The CDR3 coding sequence is TGTGCCAGCAGCTTAGGGGAGATGAGGGCCTTTAGCACCGGGGAGCTGTTTTTT. The full variable domain, with the rest looked up from reference TRBV7-6 and TRBJ2-2, is GAGVSQSPRYKVTKRGQDVALRCDPISGHVSLYWYRQALGQGPEFLTYFNYEAQQDKSGLPNDRFSAERPEGSISTLTIQRTEQRDSAMYRCASSLGEMRAFSTGELFFGEGSRLTVL.

The V call is TRBV6-1, the J call TRBJ2-7, with D tentatively TRBD1 (6 bases). This CDR3 has 13 amino acids. Looked up from germline, CDR1 is MNHNS and CDR2 is SASEGT. V was pared by 2 bases and J by 2 bases, with 7 bases between. CDR3 in DNA: TGTGCCAGCAGTGAATGGACAGCCTACGAGCAGTACTTC. Its protein product is CASSEWTAYEQYF.

The chain combines TRBV24-1 with TRBJ2-7; 9 nucleotides agree with TRBD2. This CDR3 has 16 amino acids. The ends lost 4 bases at V and 4 bases at J; junction bases unmatched: 10. Germline assignment: CDR1 KGHDR and CDR2 SFDVKD. CDR3: CATSDLLAGRTYEQYV. CDR3 sequence (DNA): TGTGCCACCAGTGACCTCCTAGCGGGACGTACTTACGAGCAGTACGTC.

This chain links TRBV9 with TRBJ2-2; 7 nucleotides match TRBD2. CDR3 length: 16 residues. Losses at the gene ends were 5 bases for V and 1 base for J; bases not matched to a gene: 8. The germline V gene encodes CDR1 SGDLS and CDR2 YYNGEE. In nucleotides, the CDR3 is TGTGCCAGCAGGGGGTTAGCGGGTGTGAACACCGGGGAGCTGTTTTTT. Its protein is CASRGLAGVNTGELFF.

This clonotype came up once. V and J are TRBV6-1 and TRBJ1-1, with 9 nucleotides matching TRBD1. V dropped 6 bases and J dropped 5; count of bases not matched to a gene: 7. This CDR3 region has 14 residues. Germline V gives CDR1 MNHNS, CDR2 SASEGT. DNA for the CDR3: TGTGCCAGCAGCGCGGACAGGGGTCGGACTGAAGCTTTCTTT. It specifies CASSADRGRTEAFF.

This chain links TRBV10-3 with TRBJ2-5; 9 bases are shared with TRBD1. V shed 0 bases and J 4 bases; nucleotides not matched to a gene: 0. This CDR3 has 14 amino acids. The germline V gene has CDR1 ENHRY and CDR2 SYGVKD. In DNA, the CDR3 is TGTGCCATCAGTGAGTCGGGACAGGGAGAGACCCAGTACTTC. Translation: CAISESGQGETQYF.

The chain recombines TRBV29-1 with TRBJ2-4; no clear D. The germline V gene has CDR1 SQVTM and CDR2 ANQGSEA. CDR3 length: 14 residues. Trimming cost V 0 bases and J 4 bases, with 10 bases left between them. In nucleotides, the CDR3 is TGCAGCGTTGAAGAAAAAGGACGGAAAAACATTCAGTACTTC. The encoded protein is CSVEEKGRKNIQYF.

V and J are TRBV27 and TRBJ2-3; D is perhaps TRBD1 or TRBD2 (5 bases each). The CDR3 extends over 16 amino acids. Germline V gives CDR1 MNHEY, CDR2 SMNVEV (reference sequence). Trimming took off 6 bases at V and 1 base at J, with 17 bases between the two ends. This CDR3 reads CASRNGAQTRTDTQYF. The CDR3 DNA reads TGTGCCAGCAGAAACGGGGCCCAAACTCGCACAGATACGCAGTATTTT.

The J gene is TRBJ2-1, the V gene TRBV7-3; D is possibly TRBD2 (5 bases). The CDR3 totals 15 residues. The V end was cut by 4 bases, the J end by 3 bases, with 13 bases between. Germline CDR1 is SGHTA and CDR2 is FQGTGA. CDR3 coding DNA: TGTGCCAGCAGCTCCACGACTGGAGGCTACAATGAGCAGTTCTTC. It is translated as CASSSTTGGYNEQFF.

This clonotype was counted a single time. The genes are TRBV7-6 and TRBJ2-5; TRBD1 or TRBD2 may be the D gene (5 bases each). Germline-derived CDR1 and CDR2 are SGHVS and FNYEAQ. Trimming stripped 4 bases from V and 1 base from J, with 10 bases between. The CDR3 has 14 residues. CDR3 protein: CASSSSGPQETQYF. In DNA, the CDR3 is TGTGCCAGCAGCTCCTCGGGGCCCCAAGAGACCCAGTACTTC.

V and J are TRBV20-1 and TRBJ1-5, with D perhaps TRBD1 (5 bases). Trimming pared 3 bases from V and 1 base from J, leaving 10 bases between. CDR3 length equals 14 residues. Per the germline V gene, CDR1 is DFQATT and CDR2 is SNEGSKA (reference sequence). The CDR3 nucleotides read TGCAGTGCTAGGACTCGGGACAGCAATCAGCCCCAGCATTTT. Encoded protein: CSARTRDSNQPQHF.

The chain employs TRBV24-1 and TRBJ2-2, with TRBD1 matching over 7 bases. This CDR3 spans 16 amino acids. Trimming cost V 4 bases and J 4 bases; bases outside gene matches: 8. Germline V gene sequence: CDR1 KGHDR, CDR2 SFDVKD. CDR3 bases: TGTGCCACCAGTGACTACCAAGACAGGGTCACCGGGGAGCTGTTTTTT. Protein product: CATSDYQDRVTGELFF.

This chain uses TRBV9 with TRBJ1-1, with TRBD1 as a possible D gene (6 bases). This CDR3 contains 15 residues. V lost 2 bases to trimming and J lost 9 bases, with 20 bases between them. The germline V gene encodes CDR1 SGDLS and CDR2 YYNGEE. Here the CDR3 reads CASSVSPGADSQAFF. CDR3 in DNA: TGTGCCAGCAGCGTCAGTCCAGGCGCGGACAGTCAAGCTTTCTTT.

The chain carries TRBV6-1 and TRBJ1-1, with D possibly matching TRBD1 (5 bases). The CDR3 is 15 residues long. V was shortened by 10 bases and J by 1 base, with 19 bases between the two germline ends. Germline V gene sequence: CDR1 MNHNS, CDR2 SASEGT. For the CDR3, the DNA is TGTGCCACAATGGTTAAACAGGTAACGAACACTGAAGCTTTCTTT. It encodes CATMVKQVTNTEAFF.

The chain has TRBV5-6 and TRBJ2-3; D is tentatively TRBD1 or TRBD2 (5 bases each). V was clipped by 4 bases and J by 6 bases, with 15 bases between them. CDR1 and CDR2 (germline): SGHDT, YYEEEE. This CDR3 comprises 14 residues. CDR3 coding DNA: TGTGCCAGCAGCCCCGGGGACCTCCGGGATACGCAGTATTTT. It encodes CASSPGDLRDTQYF.

The V and J genes are TRBV14 and TRBJ1-4; unclear D gene. V lost 4 bases and J 0 bases, leaving 9 bases between the germline ends. The CDR3 has 15 residues. From germline, CDR1 is SGHDN and CDR2 FVKESK. DNA of the CDR3: TGTGCCAGCAGCCTGGGAGACGCAACTAATGAAAAACTGTTTTTT. Translated, it gives CASSLGDATNEKLFF.

The rearrangement links TRBV4-1 to TRBJ2-1, with TRBD2 matching over 7 bases. Germline lookup yields CDR1 MGHRA and CDR2 YSYEKL. V gave up 1 base and J gave up 7 bases; unmatched junction bases: 4. The CDR3 covers 14 residues. The CDR3 region is CASSQVGEGNEQFF. The CDR3 region has the DNA TGCGCCAGCAGCCAAGTAGGGGAGGGGAATGAGCAGTTCTTC.

This CDR3 is CASSLKLQGAQYNEQFF. CDR3 in DNA: TGTGCCAGCAGCTTAAAGCTGCAGGGGGCTCAATACAATGAGCAGTTCTTC. The V call is TRBV7-9, the J call TRBJ2-1; 8 bases match TRBD1. Germline trimming cut 2 bases from V and 4 bases from J; bases unmatched to any gene: 10. Germline V lookup: CDR1 SEHNR, CDR2 FQNEAQ (reference sequence). The CDR3 covers 17 residues.